These 27 T cell receptor beta chains share one sample of origin, sequenced in a study of patients and donors after allogeneic stem cell transplantation. MiXCR, run by TCRdb on the RT-PCR reads, gives a single entry per CDR3 protein. The sample comprises roughly 880,000 distinct CDR3 sequences, roughly 18% of which are singletons, and roughly 6% rests with the top ten. Sequenced sample: blood, either unsorted or a sorted T cell fraction (not recorded which). All receptors come from a human donor who was either an allogeneic HSCT recipient or a stem cell or donor lymphocyte infusion donor (not recorded which). It is not recorded whose cells these are; they may come from a transplant donor.

The sample holds a few counts of this clonotype. The CDR3 bases are TGTGCCAGCAGCGTCGGGGCTAGCGGTCCCACAGATACGCAGTATTTT. It is translated as CASSVGASGPTDTQYF. V gene TRBV7-9 combines with J gene TRBJ2-3, with 7 bases aligning to TRBD2. Germline CDR1 and CDR2: SEHNR and FQNEAQ (reference sequence). The V segment lost 5 bases and the J segment 2 bases; nucleotides outside the gene matches: 10. This CDR3 region has 16 residues.

CDR3 region: CASSFGQGAPGANVLTF. The CDR3 coding sequence is TGCGCCAGCAGCTTCGGACAGGGGGCGCCAGGGGCCAACGTCCTGACTTTC. This chain uses TRBV5-1 with TRBJ2-6; 11 bases are a match to TRBD1. CDR1 is SGHRS, CDR2 YFSETQ, per germline. The CDR3 is 17 amino acids. V was clipped by 2 bases and J by 4 bases; unmatched bases: 5.

This clonotype occurred many times. V is TRBV20-1 and J is TRBJ2-3; the match to TRBD2 covers 10 bases. This CDR3 is built from 15 residues. Germline assignment: CDR1 DFQATT and CDR2 SNEGSKA (reference sequence). J lost 2 bases, V lost 6 bases, and 8 bases had no gene match. The CDR3 is CSASPLAGDTDTQYF. The DNA of the CDR3 is TGCAGTGCCTCCCCCCTAGCGGGGGACACAGATACGCAGTATTTT.

This chain connects TRBV9 to TRBJ2-1; D is ambiguous. This CDR3 has 14 residues. Germline lookup yields CDR1 SGDLS and CDR2 YYNGEE. The V end was cut by 4 bases, the J end by 5 bases, with 13 bases between. The CDR3, as DNA: TGTGCCAGCAGCCCCACCCGGACCAACAATGAGCAGTTCTTC. Encoded protein: CASSPTRTNNEQFF.

This clonotype was recorded a few times. The chain joins TRBV9 to TRBJ2-3; tentatively, D is TRBD2 (6 bases). CDR1 is SGDLS, CDR2 YYNGEE, per germline. CDR3 length equals 13 residues. The V end lost 6 bases, the J end lost 1 base, and 9 bases lay between the germline ends. This chain's CDR3 is CASTRRGTDTQYF. The CDR3 coding sequence is TGTGCCAGCACTAGGAGGGGCACAGATACGCAGTATTTT.

This clonotype was counted a few times. This rearrangement joins TRBV20-1 to TRBJ2-3; TRBD2 is a possible D gene (7 bases). Trimming took off 6 bases at V and 3 bases at J, with 19 bases between the two ends. From germline, CDR1 is DFQATT and CDR2 SNEGSKA (reference sequence). This CDR3 is 15 amino acids long. This chain's CDR3 is CSAAKGGPGTDTQYF. CDR3 DNA: TGCAGTGCCGCGAAGGGGGGGCCGGGGACAGATACGCAGTATTTT.

This clonotype was seen a handful of times. This chain connects TRBV5-1 to TRBJ1-1; a weak D match, TRBD1 (5 bases). The CDR3 sequence is 13 residues long. Germline V gives CDR1 SGHRS, CDR2 YFSETQ. Trimming shortened V by 4 bases and J by 8 bases, and 15 bases separated the two germline ends. DNA of the CDR3: TGCGCCAGCAGCAGAGACAGTGATTTAGAAGCTTTCTTT. Amino acids: CASSRDSDLEAFF.

The CDR3 bases are TGTGCCAGCAGCCAATCGGGATCTATCTACCAAGAGACCCAGTACTTC. This codes for CASSQSGSIYQETQYF. The J gene is TRBJ2-5, the V gene TRBV3-1; possible D gene TRBD2, 5 bases. V was shortened by 2 bases and J by 0 bases, with 13 bases between the two germline ends. The germline V gene encodes CDR1 LGHDT and CDR2 YNNKEL (reference sequence). The length of the CDR3 is 16 residues.

The chain couples TRBV11-2 to TRBJ2-5, with 7 bases aligning to TRBD2. This CDR3 region has 14 residues. The V and J ends lost 5 bases and 3 bases, in that order; junction bases with no gene match: 6. Germline V CDR1 and CDR2: SGHAT, FQNNGV. The CDR3, as DNA: TGTGCCAGCAGCAAGGGACTAAGGAAAGAGACCCAGTACTTC. Its translation: CASSKGLRKETQYF.

This chain connects TRBV27 to TRBJ1-6; TRBD1 matches 7 bases. The J segment lost 7 bases and the V segment lost 7 bases, leaving 10 bases of the junction unmatched. The CDR3 sequence is 15 residues long. CDR1 and CDR2 (germline): MNHEY, SMNVEV (reference sequence). This chain's CDR3 is CASTTPGQPNSPLHF. In nucleotides, the CDR3 is TGTGCCAGCACAACCCCGGGACAGCCAAATTCACCCCTCCACTTT.

The rearrangement links TRBV30 to TRBJ2-7; 7 positions match TRBD1. Germline CDR1 and CDR2: GTSNPN and SVGIG (reference sequence). This CDR3 spans 14 amino acids. The trim removed 0 bases at V and 6 bases at J, leaving 8 bases unmatched. The CDR3 nucleotides are TGTGCCTGGAGTGTACTTGAGGGGGCGGCCGAGCAGTACTTC. It is translated as CAWSVLEGAAEQYF.

This clonotype occurred a few times. The CDR3 DNA sequence: TGTGCCAGCAGGGACCCGGGGTATCAGCCCCAGCATTTT. This encodes CASRDPGYQPQHF. The V call is TRBV2, the J call TRBJ1-5; D remains ambiguous. The CDR3 contains 13 residues. Trimming pared 6 bases from V and 5 bases from J, leaving 11 bases between. The germline V gene has CDR1 SNHLY and CDR2 FYNNEI.

The chain links TRBV20-1 to TRBJ1-6; D unresolved. Trimming pared 1 base from V and 6 bases from J, leaving 13 bases between. In germline, CDR1 is DFQATT, CDR2 SNEGSKA (reference sequence). The length of the CDR3 is 15 residues. The CDR3 reads CSARASPTFNSPLHF. The CDR3 coding sequence is TGCAGTGCTAGAGCCTCCCCCACATTTAATTCACCCCTCCACTTT.

This chain joins TRBV7-2 and TRBJ2-7; weak D call: TRBD2 (7 bases). The V gene's germline CDR1 is SGHTA and CDR2 FQGNSA. V lost 1 base to trimming and J lost 4 bases, with 14 bases between them. The CDR3 runs to 15 residues. This CDR3 reads CASSLDGGHVYEQYF. CDR3 nucleotides: TGTGCCAGCAGCTTAGACGGGGGGCATGTTTACGAGCAGTACTTC.

J is TRBJ2-1 and V is TRBV10-3; a weak D match, TRBD2 (5 bases). CDR3 size: 18 residues. V lost 4 bases, J lost 2 bases, and 21 bases lay in between. Germline CDR1 ENHRY, CDR2 SYGVKD. The CDR3 region is CAISVANLQPGPYNEQFF. CDR3 nucleotide sequence: TGTGCCATCAGTGTAGCGAACCTTCAACCCGGCCCCTACAATGAGCAGTTCTTC.

This clonotype was detected only a few times. This rearrangement joins TRBV20-1 to TRBJ2-7, with a tentative D call TRBD2 (6 bases). V was shortened by 0 bases and J by 1 base, with 10 bases between the two germline ends. Germline values: CDR1 DFQATT, CDR2 SNEGSKA (reference sequence). The CDR3 length is 14 residues. CDR3 in DNA: TGCAGTGCTAGAGATCTGGGGGGATCCTACGAGCAGTACTTC. Protein: CSARDLGGSYEQYF.

There are a few counts of this clonotype. The J gene is TRBJ2-5, the V gene TRBV9; D perhaps matches TRBD1 (5 bases). CDR3 length: 16 amino acids. Germline CDR1 SGDLS, CDR2 YYNGEE. The V and J ends lost 0 bases and 2 bases respectively, with 14 bases between them. The CDR3 nucleotides read TGTGCCAGCAGCGTAGCTCACCAGGGATTACAAGAGACCCAGTACTTC. Its translation is CASSVAHQGLQETQYF. Drawing the rest from reference TRBV9 and TRBJ2-5, the complete variable domain is DSGVTQTPKHLITATGQRVTLRCSPRSGDLSVYWYQQSLDQGLQFLIQYYNGEERAKGNILERFSAQQFPDLHSELNLSSLELGDSALYFCASSVAHQGLQETQYFGPGTRLLVL.

This clonotype was seen a few times. The V gene is TRBV19, the J gene TRBJ2-1; the match to TRBD2 covers 9 bases. This CDR3 contains 14 residues. Germline CDR1 and CDR2: LNHDA and SQIVND (reference sequence). V shed 3 bases, J shed 9 bases, and the junction held 6 bases outside the gene matches. As DNA, the CDR3 is TGTGCCAGTAGTATTCAAGCGGGGGGTGGTGAGCAGTTCTTC. It is translated as CASSIQAGGGEQFF.

The CDR3 loop reads CASSKAGRRVHGYTF. CDR3 coding DNA: TGTGCCAGCAGCAAAGCTGGACGGAGGGTTCATGGCTACACCTTC. The chain combines TRBV21-1 with TRBJ1-2. TRBV21-1 is given as a pseudogene. There are 15 residues in the CDR3.

This rearrangement joins TRBV27 to TRBJ2-7; no clear D gene. Germline assignment: CDR1 MNHEY and CDR2 SMNVEV (reference sequence). The ends were cut back, 7 bases at V and 3 bases at J, with 10 bases in the middle. The CDR3 length is 12 residues. CDR3 DNA sequence: TGTGCCAGCATGGAGCGCCTCTACGAGCAGTACTTC. Protein product: CASMERLYEQYF.

This chain links TRBV11-1 with TRBJ2-7; 7 bases map to TRBD2. This CDR3 has 14 amino acids. The junction had 9 bases not matched to a gene; V was cut back by 3 bases and J by 7 bases. CDR1 SGHAT and CDR2 FQDESV come from the germline V gene (reference sequence). CDR3: CASSLAILGGEQYF. The CDR3 DNA follows: TGTGCCAGCAGCTTGGCTATCCTCGGGGGGGAGCAGTACTTC.

This clonotype occurred many times. J is TRBJ1-4 and V is TRBV27; 7 bases agree with TRBD1. This CDR3 spans 13 amino acids. CDR1 is MNHEY, CDR2 SMNVEV, per germline (reference sequence). Trimming at V came to 6 bases and at J to 6 bases, leaving 4 bases not matched to a gene. DNA of the CDR3: TGTGCCAGCAGACAAGGGGGCGATGAAAAACTGTTTTTT. It encodes CASRQGGDEKLFF.

This clonotype showed up just a few times. V usage is TRBV9 and J usage is TRBJ1-2; D perhaps matches TRBD1 (6 bases). The CDR3 length is 14 residues. Trimming took off 0 bases at V and 4 bases at J, with 10 bases between the two ends. Germline CDR1 is SGDLS and CDR2 is YYNGEE. CDR3 sequence reads: CASSVGRGPYGYTF. DNA for the CDR3: TGTGCCAGCAGCGTAGGCCGGGGGCCCTATGGCTACACCTTC.

V is TRBV15 and J is TRBJ1-3, with D tentatively TRBD1 (6 bases). Germline CDR1 and CDR2: LNHNV and YYDKDF (reference sequence). The CDR3 has 19 residues. Trimming pared 0 bases from V and 4 bases from J, leaving 22 bases between. CDR3: CATSRDYRVGWDVGNTIYF. CDR3 sequence (DNA): TGTGCCACCAGCAGAGATTACAGGGTAGGGTGGGATGTCGGAAACACCATATATTTT.

The chain joins TRBV24-1 to TRBJ2-7, with 9 bases identical to TRBD1. Germline CDR1 and CDR2: KGHDR and SFDVKD. The CDR3 runs 13 residues. Trimming at V came to 9 bases and at J to 4 bases, leaving 6 bases not matched to a gene. CDR3 protein: CATAGTGIYEQYF. The CDR3 DNA is TGTGCCACCGCCGGGACAGGGATTTACGAGCAGTACTTC.

This clonotype was seen more than once but under ten times. The V and J genes are TRBV29-1 and TRBJ1-2; D might be TRBD1 (5 bases). The CDR3 length is 14 residues. Germline V gene data show CDR1 as SQVTM and CDR2 as ANQGSEA. Trimming removed 3 bases at V and 0 bases at J, with 11 bases between. The chain's CDR3 is CSVDRGVANYGYTF. CDR3 bases: TGCAGCGTTGATCGGGGGGTAGCTAACTATGGCTACACCTTC.

The chain uses TRBV2 and TRBJ2-3; 10 bases are a match to TRBD2. Germline V gene sequence: CDR1 SNHLY, CDR2 FYNNEI. The V segment lost 4 bases and the J segment 5 bases; nucleotides outside the gene matches: 6. This CDR3 region has 15 residues. CDR3 sequence: CASSALAGEGDTQYF. In DNA, the CDR3 is TGTGCCAGCAGTGCCCTAGCGGGAGAAGGAGATACGCAGTATTTT.